The entry below gives a single T cell receptor (beta chain) sequence along with its context. The trim removed 6 bases at V and 1 base at J, leaving 7 bases unmatched. The CDR3 runs to 15 residues. From germline, CDR1 is ENHRY and CDR2 SYGVKD. This sample stems from a study of blood T cells in healthy people across ages. Next came a second PCR, run for roughly 6 to 11 cycles, which used a sample-barcoded 5' primer along with a J-beta primer mix. MiXCR, run by TCRdb on the 5' RACE reads, gives a single entry per CDR3 protein. The sample holds about 1.7 million distinct CDR3 sequences, over 25% seen once.

V usage is TRBV10-3 and J usage is TRBJ2-3, with 7 nucleotides matching TRBD1. This TCR derives from a woman aged 25 to 39 in good health. The sample comprised blood. CDR3 nucleotide sequence: TGTGCCATCAGCGACGAGGGGGCCCGCACAGATACGCAGTATTTT. Its protein product is CAISDEGARTDTQYF.